This TCR beta chain derives from a study of regulatory T cells in long-lasting Graves disease. Study conclusions and caveats: Clonotypes that were public and shared totalled about 2,500 in persistent patients versus 966 in new patients. Newly diagnosed disease favored TRBV20-1 and TRBJ2-1 over persistent disease.

The time point here: persistent/refractory GD, antithyroid drugs over 5 years with positive TRAb. PBMCs provided the RNA from which the TCR library was made. Tubes containing EDTA received roughly 9 milliliters of drawn peripheral blood. As for this clonotype: Its target is unknown.

The V end was cut by 1 base, the J end by 7 bases, with 11 bases between. Germline CDR1 SGHKS, CDR2 YYEKEE (reference sequence). The CDR3 has 14 residues. Library construction for TCR beta used iRepertoire HTBI primers and Arm-PCR of CDR3 regions. TCRdb analysed the multiplex PCR reads with MiXCR anew, one entry per CDR3 protein. The table includes about 450,000 distinct CDR3 sequences, roughly a quarter detected once. The clonotype was recovered from a female donor with Graves disease. This material consisted of peripheral blood mononuclear cells (PBMCs), taken when the disease was refractory, from a patient treated with antithyroid drugs. The genes are TRBV5-5 and TRBJ2-2; D might be TRBD1 or TRBD2, each matching 5 bases. CDR3 bases: TGTGCCAGCAGCTTGAATTGGGGACGCGGGGAGCTGTTTTTT. It yields the protein CASSLNWGRGELFF.